The rows below give T cell receptor beta chains drawn from one sample of a study of shared clonotypes between healthy human individuals. Profiled with immunoSEQ multiplex PCR; TCRdb holds only in-frame clones, not every one. The sample has 550,000 to 750,000 clones, 95% to 96% seen once. The sample was naive CD8+ T cells sorted from blood. These receptors all stem from a woman aged 30 to 39 in good health. CDR3s include the opening cysteine and the closing phenylalanine or tryptophan. A D gene is named only where the DNA matches it firmly. Not all rows give a size; the values are once, few, many and, for expanded clones, a class.

V: TRBV7-9
D: NA
size: NA
J: TRBJ2-7
DNA: TGTGCCAGCAGCTTAGGAGTTGGGCCTTACGAGCAGTACTTC
CDR3: CASSLGVGPYEQYF

V: TRBV13
D: NA
size: NA
J: TRBJ2-7
DNA: TGTGCCAGCTCAAACTTGATCTCGATGGGAGCCCACGAGCAGTACTTC
CDR3: CASSNLISMGAHEQYF

V: TRBV5-1
D: TRBD2
size: NA
J: TRBJ2-7
DNA: TGCGCCAGCAGTTTGACTAGCGGGAATCCGTTCTCCTACGAGCAGTACTTC
CDR3: CASSLTSGNPFSYEQYF

V: TRBV9
D: TRBD2
size: NA
J: TRBJ2-1
DNA: TGTGCCAGCAGCGTTATCGGGGGAGGGAATGAGCAGTTCTTC
CDR3: CASSVIGGGNEQFF

V: TRBV7-2
D: TRBD2
size: NA
J: TRBJ2-2
DNA: TGTGCCAGCAGCTTATTGGGCGGGAGCCCGCCCGGGGAGCTGTTTTTT
CDR3: CASSLLGGSPPGELFF

V: TRBV7-9
D: NA
size: NA
J: TRBJ1-5
DNA: TGTGCCAGCAGCTTAAAGGGTAGTAGCAATCAGCCCCAGCATTTT
CDR3: CASSLKGSSNQPQHF

V: TRBV28
D: TRBD1
size: NA
J: TRBJ2-7
DNA: TGTGCCAGCAGTGACAGGGCCTCCTACGAGCAGTACTTC
CDR3: CASSDRASYEQYF

V: TRBV15
D: TRBD2
size: once
J: TRBJ2-3
DNA: TGTGCCACCGGGGCAGCGGGAGAGGCAGATACGCAGTATTTT
CDR3: CATGAAGEADTQYF

V: TRBV2
D: NA
size: NA
J: TRBJ1-1
DNA: TGTGCCAGCAACCGTGGATCCACTGAAGCTTTCTTT
CDR3: CASNRGSTEAFF

V: TRBV15
D: TRBD2
size: NA
J: TRBJ2-2
DNA: TGTGCCACCAGCGGGGGACTAGCGGGAGTTGACGGGGAGCTGTTTTTT
CDR3: CATSGGLAGVDGELFF

V: TRBV27
D: NA
size: NA
J: TRBJ2-3
DNA: TGTGCCAGCAGTATCCTCACAAGCACAGATACGCAGTATTTT
CDR3: CASSILTSTDTQYF